The 26 T cell receptor beta chains listed next were all sequenced from one sample in a study of T cells after yellow fever vaccination. TCRdb called the 5' RACE reads again in MiXCR, with one record for every CDR3 protein. The data show almost 600,000 distinct CDR3 sequences, approximately 12% seen once. Sequences were derived from PBMCs, sampled on the day of the yellow fever booster vaccination. These receptor sequences come from a man younger than 40 who received the YFV17D yellow fever vaccine.

This clonotype was counted only a few times. The chain joins TRBV29-1 to TRBJ2-5; TRBD1 matches 7 bases. The germline gives CDR1 SQVTM, CDR2 ANQGSEA. The CDR3 consists of 13 residues. Trimming at V came to 8 bases and at J to 5 bases, leaving 11 bases not matched to a gene. In DNA form, the CDR3 reads TGCAGCCTCCAACAGGGGAGTGAGGAGACCCAGTACTTC. It specifies CSLQQGSEETQYF.

The CDR3 bases are TGTGCCGCAGCACGCCAGGGGGCGGATACGCAGTATTTT. Translation: CAAARQGADTQYF. The chain joins TRBV6-1 to TRBJ2-3; TRBD1 agrees at 8 bases. Germline loops: CDR1 MNHNS, CDR2 SASEGT. There are 13 residues in the CDR3. Trimming cost V 11 bases and J 6 bases; bases outside gene matches: 10.

This clonotype was recorded once. V and J are TRBV4-3 and TRBJ2-1; TRBD2 aligns across 7 bases. Losses at the gene ends were 0 bases for V and 1 base for J; bases not matched to a gene: 9. The CDR3 has 18 residues. The germline V gene has CDR1 LGHNA and CDR2 YSLEER. This CDR3 reads CASSQDDQRDLSYNEQFF. DNA of the CDR3: TGCGCCAGCAGCCAAGATGATCAGCGGGACCTTTCCTACAATGAGCAGTTCTTC.

This clonotype has more than one count but fewer than ten. The chain is built from TRBV7-2 and TRBJ2-3; possibly TRBD1 or TRBD2 for D (5 bases each). Germline lookup yields CDR1 SGHTA and CDR2 FQGNSA. V was trimmed by 2 bases and J by 0 bases, leaving 9 bases between them. CDR3 length: 15 amino acids. This CDR3 is CASSLSGPSTDTQYF. For the CDR3, the DNA is TGTGCCAGCAGCTTATCGGGGCCTAGCACAGATACGCAGTATTTT.

The chain combines TRBV9 with TRBJ2-5, with TRBD2 matching over 7 bases. Germline-derived CDR1 and CDR2 are SGDLS and YYNGEE. The CDR3 contains 15 residues. Trimming at V came to 0 bases and at J to 5 bases, leaving 7 bases not matched to a gene. The CDR3 region has the DNA TGTGCCAGCAGCGTAGACAGCGGGACTCGGGAGACCCAGTACTTC. Amino acid sequence: CASSVDSGTRETQYF.

This chain connects TRBV12-3 or TRBV12-4 to TRBJ2-1; D ambiguous. Trimming took off 1 base at V and 7 bases at J, with 8 bases between the two ends. The CDR3 is 13 residues long. The CDR3 DNA reads TGTGCCAGCAGTTTAGACGGCATAAATGAGCAGTTCTTC. Its protein is CASSLDGINEQFF.

The chain recombines TRBV11-2 with TRBJ2-1, with 9 bases matching TRBD2. The CDR3 totals 19 residues. V trimming: 5 bases; J trimming: 0 bases; junction bases outside the gene matches: 14. The V gene's germline CDR1 is SGHAT and CDR2 FQNNGV. DNA of the CDR3: TGTGCCAGCAGCAGAGGGAAGTCTCTAGCGGGAAGCTCCTACAATGAGCAGTTCTTC. Its protein is CASSRGKSLAGSSYNEQFF.

This clonotype was observed a handful of times. The chain joins TRBV13 to TRBJ2-5; D gene ambiguous. The CDR3 runs to 16 residues. The V and J ends lost 5 bases and 0 bases respectively, with 16 bases between them. The V gene's germline CDR1 is PRHDT and CDR2 FYEKMQ (reference sequence). CDR3 DNA sequence: TGTGCCAGCAGCCAACCATCGGGCAGGTACCAAGAGACCCAGTACTTC. Protein: CASSQPSGRYQETQYF.

The J gene is TRBJ1-2, the V gene TRBV29-1; maybe TRBD1 (6 bases). Trimming removed 5 bases at V and 4 bases at J, with 11 bases between. Per germline, CDR1 SQVTM and CDR2 ANQGSEA. This CDR3 contains 12 residues. The CDR3 loop is CSVQDSFYGYTF. The CDR3 coding sequence is TGCAGCGTTCAGGACAGCTTCTATGGCTACACCTTC.

This clonotype has a single count. V is TRBV5-1 and J is TRBJ2-3, with D maybe TRBD1 (5 bases). This CDR3 has 17 amino acids. V was pared by 1 base and J by 0 bases, with 15 bases between. Germline V lookup: CDR1 SGHRS, CDR2 YFSETQ. CDR3 nucleotides: TGCGCCAGCAGCTTGCCGACAGCTTCAACTAGCACAGATACGCAGTATTTT. It is translated as CASSLPTASTSTDTQYF.

V gene TRBV19 combines with J gene TRBJ2-4, with a tentative D call TRBD2 (7 bases). The V gene lost 1 base and the J gene lost 6 bases, with 13 bases spanning the gap. Germline-derived CDR1 and CDR2 are LNHDA and SQIVND (reference sequence). The CDR3 has 15 amino acids. Here the CDR3 DNA reads TGTGCCAGTAGTATAGGCCCGGGGGGCGGAAACATTCAGTACTTC. Its translation: CASSIGPGGGNIQYF.

The chain has TRBV12-3 or TRBV12-4 and TRBJ2-1; no reliable D call. The CDR3 sequence is 17 residues long. Trimming removed 5 bases at V and 4 bases at J, with 21 bases between. The CDR3 loop is CASSPGVGAVGYNEQFF. The CDR3 DNA reads TGTGCCAGCAGTCCTGGTGTCGGAGCCGTGGGGTACAATGAGCAGTTCTTC.

This clonotype was seen at least ten times. The chain combines TRBV4-2 with TRBJ2-7; perhaps TRBD2 as D (5 bases). This CDR3 is 15 amino acids long. V lost 0 bases and J lost 1, with 10 bases in between. In germline, CDR1 is LGHNA, CDR2 YNFKEQ. The CDR3 sequence: CASSQEGAASYEQYF. CDR3 bases: TGTGCCAGCAGCCAAGAGGGAGCGGCTTCCTACGAGCAGTACTTC.

The V and J genes are TRBV7-2 and TRBJ2-1; no firm D call. V lost 6 bases to trimming and J lost 0 bases, with 12 bases between them. Germline CDR1 reads SGHTA; CDR2 reads FQGNSA. The length of the CDR3 is 15 residues. CDR3 coding DNA: TGTGCCAGCAGTCCCATAGCAAGCTCCTACAATGAGCAGTTCTTC. Amino acids: CASSPIASSYNEQFF.

This clonotype was seen only a few times. The V gene is TRBV19, the J gene TRBJ2-5; 8 bases are a match to TRBD2. This CDR3 spans 18 amino acids. From germline, CDR1 is LNHDA and CDR2 SQIVND (reference sequence). Trimming cost V 4 bases and J 1 base; bases outside gene matches: 14. CDR3 bases: TGTGCCAGTAGTACATGGGGGGCGACTAGCGCCTCCCAAGAGACCCAGTACTTC. Translated: CASSTWGATSASQETQYF.

The V and J genes are TRBV30 and TRBJ2-2; the match to TRBD2 covers 13 bases. Per the germline V gene, CDR1 is GTSNPN and CDR2 is SVGIG (reference sequence). V gave up 2 bases and J gave up 8 bases; unmatched junction bases: 5. The CDR3 loop spans 15 amino acids. Here the CDR3 reads CAWSSGTSGTGELFF. The CDR3 DNA sequence: TGTGCCTGGAGTTCCGGGACTAGCGGGACTGGGGAGCTGTTTTTT.

This clonotype was seen more than once but under ten times. The genes are TRBV7-9 and TRBJ2-1, with TRBD2 matching over 8 bases. The junction had 10 bases not matched to a gene; V was cut back by 5 bases and J by 10 bases. CDR3 size: 14 residues. Germline CDR1 and CDR2: SEHNR and FQNEAQ (reference sequence). This chain's CDR3 is CASSHSGNSLEQFF. CDR3 sequence (DNA): TGTGCCAGCAGCCATAGCGGGAATAGCCTGGAGCAGTTCTTC.

This clonotype appeared a few times. This chain uses TRBV5-5 with TRBJ2-1; 10 bases align to TRBD2. This CDR3 spans 16 amino acids. Germline trimming cut 4 bases from V and 5 bases from J; bases unmatched to any gene: 9. CDR1 and CDR2 from the germline V gene are SGHKS and YYEKEE (reference sequence). The CDR3 loop is CASSRGAGTSDNEQFF. The CDR3 nucleotides read TGTGCCAGCAGCCGGGGCGCCGGGACTAGCGACAATGAGCAGTTCTTC. Variable domain in full (rest from reference TRBV5-5 and TRBJ2-1): DAGVTQSPTHLIKTRGQQVTLRCSPISGHKSVSWYQQVLGQGPQFIFQYYEKEERGRGNFPDRFSARQFPNYSSELNVNALLLGDSALYLCASSRGAGTSDNEQFFGPGTRLTVL.

This clonotype has just a few counts. This rearrangement joins TRBV3-1 to TRBJ2-3; 14 bases map to TRBD2. This CDR3 contains 17 residues. Germline CDR1 LGHDT, CDR2 YNNKEL (reference sequence). V gave up 4 bases and J gave up 2 bases; unmatched junction bases: 5. Here the CDR3 DNA reads TGTGCCAGCAGCCGAGGGACTAGCGGGGGACCCACAGATACGCAGTATTTT. Translating it yields CASSRGTSGGPTDTQYF.

This clonotype has just a few counts. CDR3 region: CASSQEPNIQYF. CDR3 in DNA: TGTGCCAGCAGCCAAGAACCAAACATTCAGTACTTC. The chain joins TRBV14 to TRBJ2-4; no clear D gene. Looked up from germline, CDR1 is SGHDN and CDR2 is FVKESK. The V end was cut by 0 bases, the J end by 6 bases, with 3 bases between. This CDR3 comprises 12 residues.

CDR3 nucleotide sequence: TGTGCCAGCAGCACATGGGCCTTGGGACTAGCGGGAGACGGGAATGAGCAGTTCTTC. Translating it yields CASSTWALGLAGDGNEQFF. V is TRBV7-8 and J is TRBJ2-1; TRBD2 aligns across 14 bases. The CDR3 contains 19 residues. The ends lost 5 bases at V and 7 bases at J; junction bases unmatched: 16. Germline CDR1 SGHVS, CDR2 FQNEAQ.

The table lists this clonotype with a few counts. The rearrangement uses TRBV6-5 and TRBJ2-4; D remains ambiguous. The CDR3 is 15 residues long. V lost 4 bases, J lost 6 bases, and 16 bases lay in between. Per the germline V gene, CDR1 is MNHEY and CDR2 is SVGAGI. The CDR3 DNA is TGTGCCAGCAGTTCCCCCACGTCAACGGGAAACATTCAGTACTTC. It encodes CASSSPTSTGNIQYF.

The V call is TRBV25-1, the J call TRBJ2-5; D is ambiguous. The germline V gene has CDR1 MGHDK and CDR2 SYGVNS. CDR3 length: 11 amino acids. V gave up 4 bases and J gave up 4 bases, with 4 bases separating them. The CDR3 is CASSVLETQYF. The CDR3 DNA is TGTGCCAGCAGTGTTTTAGAGACCCAGTACTTC.

V and J are TRBV25-1 and TRBJ1-5; D gene ambiguous. The V gene's germline CDR1 is MGHDK and CDR2 SYGVNS. The CDR3 runs 14 residues. Trimming took 0 bases from V and 4 from J, leaving 7 bases between them. The CDR3 protein is CASSEYRQNQPQHF. CDR3 in DNA: TGTGCCAGCAGTGAATATCGGCAGAATCAGCCCCAGCATTTT.

In its sample, this clonotype was seen a few times. Here the CDR3 reads CAWSGSASTGMLPQHF. The DNA for the CDR3 is TGTGCCTGGAGTGGTTCGGCAAGTACAGGGATGCTGCCCCAGCATTTT. The chain couples TRBV30 to TRBJ1-5; D is possibly TRBD1 (6 bases). This CDR3 is 16 amino acids long. Germline V gene data show CDR1 as GTSNPN and CDR2 as SVGIG (reference sequence). The V end was cut by 1 base, the J end by 9 bases, with 22 bases between.

This clonotype was seen repeatedly, ten times or more. The chain carries TRBV5-6 and TRBJ2-7; 10 bases match TRBD1. The length of the CDR3 is 16 residues. The V and J ends lost 4 bases and 4 bases, in that order; junction bases with no gene match: 11. Germline values: CDR1 SGHDT, CDR2 YYEEEE. The CDR3 protein is CASSLIPGQGLYEQYF. In DNA, the CDR3 is TGTGCCAGCAGCCTAATCCCGGGACAGGGGTTATACGAGCAGTACTTC.